This T cell receptor (beta chain) was recorded in a study of T cell clonality in common variable immunodeficiency. In this sample, this clone turned up many times. Libraries were prepared by immunoSEQ multiplex PCR; TCRdb keeps only in-frame clonotypes and omits some of them. This sample carries approximately 81,000 clones, none of them present only once. This clonotype originated in a person between 18 and 75 years old in good health. The material sequenced was peripheral blood mononuclear cells.

The CDR3 sequence is CASSPPTGLAGDPGHNEQFF. CDR3 DNA (partial): TGTGCCAGCAGCCCGCCGACCGGACTAGCGGGTGACCCGGGGCACAATGAG. The chain uses TRBV13 and TRBJ2-1; 11 nucleotides align to TRBD2. With the read ending 3 residues before the CDR3 end, the germline J gene is used to fill in that end. This CDR3 region has 20 residues. From germline, CDR1 is PRHDT and CDR2 FYEKMQ (reference sequence). V shed 5 bases, J shed 5 bases, and the junction held 20 bases outside the gene matches.